One and the same sample provided the 18 T cell receptor beta chains below, sequenced in a study of cytomegalovirus exposure and HLA in healthy donors. Profiled with immunoSEQ multiplex PCR; TCRdb holds only in-frame clones, not every one. The sample lists 280,000 or so clones; roughly 88% were seen once. Sequenced input: PBMCs. These receptors all come from a woman aged 18-29 years in good health and CMV-seronegative.

The chain uses TRBV2 and TRBJ1-5; D is ambiguous. V was shortened by 2 bases and J by 4 bases, with 9 bases between the two germline ends. The germline CDR1 and CDR2 sequences are SNHLY and FYNNEI. The CDR3 is made up of 14 amino acids. CDR3 amino acids: CASSELRVNQPQHF. Written as DNA, the CDR3 is TGTGCCAGCAGTGAACTTCGGGTAAATCAGCCCCAGCATTTT.

J is TRBJ2-7 and V is TRBV2; TRBD2 agrees at 8 bases. V gave up 7 bases and J gave up 0 bases; unmatched junction bases: 8. CDR3 length equals 15 residues. Germline CDR1 is SNHLY and CDR2 is FYNNEI. CDR3 protein: CASTRTSGSSYEQYF. Written as DNA, the CDR3 is TGTGCCAGCACCCGAACTAGCGGCAGCTCCTACGAGCAGTACTTC.

The chain has TRBV7-2 and TRBJ2-3, with 11 nucleotides matching TRBD2. The CDR3 covers 16 residues. Germline assignment: CDR1 SGHTA and CDR2 FQGNSA. V lost 5 bases and J lost 2; bases outside the gene matches: 6. The CDR3 nucleotides read TGTGCCAGCAGCCGACCGGGACTAGCGGTCACAGATACGCAGTATTTT. It codes for CASSRPGLAVTDTQYF.

The gene calls are TRBV7-9 and TRBJ2-7; D might be TRBD2 (5 bases). V lost 6 bases to trimming and J lost 4 bases, with 19 bases between them. This CDR3 comprises 15 residues. Germline assignment: CDR1 SEHNR and CDR2 FQNEAQ (reference sequence). DNA for the CDR3: TGTGCCAGCAGGCCAAGCGAGAGGACTGAATACGAGCAGTACTTC. The encoded protein is CASRPSERTEYEQYF.

The table lists this clone with a count of one. CDR3 DNA: TGTGCCAGCAGCTTGGACAGGGTCGGCTACACCTTC. It is translated as CASSLDRVGYTF. V and J are TRBV5-8 and TRBJ1-2; D may be TRBD1 (6 bases). The V gene lost 0 bases and the J gene lost 8 bases, with 8 bases spanning the gap. CDR1 and CDR2 from the germline V gene are SGHTS and YDEGEE. CDR3 length: 12 residues. Complete variable domain (other parts from reference TRBV5-8 and TRBJ1-2): EAGVTQSPTHLIKTRGQQATLRCSPISGHTSVYWYQQALGLGLQFLLWYDEGEERNRGNFPPRFSGRQFPNYSSELNVNALELEDSALYLCASSLDRVGYTFGSGTRLTVV.

CDR3 sequence reads: CASSQDQGYYF. The CDR3 DNA reads TGTGCCAGCAGCCAAGACCAGGGCTATTACTTC. This chain connects TRBV14 to TRBJ2-7; weak D call: TRBD1 (5 bases). This CDR3 contains 11 residues. Trimming cost V 0 bases and J 13 bases, with 10 bases left between them. The germline CDR1 and CDR2 sequences are SGHDN and FVKESK.

The chain recombines TRBV4-3 with TRBJ2-1, with 8 bases identical to TRBD2. V lost 0 bases, J lost 0 bases, and 7 bases stayed unmatched. CDR1 LGHNA and CDR2 YSLEER come from the germline V gene. The length of the CDR3 is 18 residues. The CDR3: CASSQDPGLASSYNEQFF. Written as DNA, the CDR3 is TGCGCCAGCAGCCAAGACCCAGGACTAGCAAGCTCCTACAATGAGCAGTTCTTC.

The V and J genes are TRBV19 and TRBJ2-5, with D maybe TRBD2 (7 bases). This CDR3 has 15 residues. Germline-derived CDR1 and CDR2 are LNHDA and SQIVND (reference sequence). V shed 3 bases and J shed 4 bases, with 15 bases lying between them. CDR3 coding DNA: TGTGCCAGTAGTATCCGGGGGGCTGGAGGAGAGACCCAGTACTTC. Protein product: CASSIRGAGGETQYF.

This chain connects TRBV2 to TRBJ2-7; D possibly corresponds to TRBD2 (5 bases). With 3 bases removed from V and 7 bases from J, the gap between germline ends came to 13 bases. This CDR3 spans 13 amino acids. CDR1 is SNHLY and CDR2 is FYNNEI in the germline V gene. In nucleotides, the CDR3 is TGTGCCAGCAGTGAGTATACTAGTAGGGAGCAGTACTTC. Translated, it gives CASSEYTSREQYF.

CDR3 region: CASRGTGRSQPQHF. The CDR3 nucleotides are TGTGCCAGCAGGGGGACTGGCCGGTCTCAGCCCCAGCATTTT. The chain carries TRBV2 and TRBJ1-5; D is perhaps TRBD1 (5 bases). Germline loops: CDR1 SNHLY, CDR2 FYNNEI. This CDR3 has 14 residues. V shed 6 bases and J shed 6 bases, with 15 bases lying between them.

V and J are TRBV4-1 and TRBJ1-1; 10 positions match TRBD1. Germline CDR1 is MGHRA and CDR2 is YSYEKL. After removal of 2 bases from V and 4 bases from J, the junction contained 7 bases not matched to a gene. The CDR3 has 16 amino acids. CDR3 sequence reads: CASSQTRTGGTTEAFF. Here the CDR3 DNA reads TGCGCCAGCAGCCAAACTAGGACAGGGGGAACCACTGAAGCTTTCTTT.

This sequence joins TRBV18 and TRBJ1-6, with TRBD1 as a possible D gene (5 bases). V was trimmed by 3 bases and J by 5 bases, leaving 11 bases between them. Germline CDR1 KGHSH, CDR2 LQKENI. This CDR3 comprises 15 residues. This CDR3 reads CASSPPAGNNSPLHF. In DNA form, the CDR3 reads TGTGCCAGCTCACCTCCGGCAGGGAATAATTCACCCCTCCACTTT.

This chain uses TRBV28 with TRBJ1-2; D is undetermined. V gave up 3 bases and J gave up 4 bases, with 12 bases separating them. The CDR3 is 14 amino acids. Per the germline V gene, CDR1 is MDHEN and CDR2 is SYDVKM. The CDR3 DNA reads as TGTGCCAGCAGTTTGGGCTCTACCATCTATGGCTACACCTTC. Amino acids: CASSLGSTIYGYTF.

The gene calls are TRBV5-1 and TRBJ2-3, with 8 bases lining up with TRBD1. V was clipped by 4 bases and J by 1 base; unmatched bases: 5. The CDR3 has 15 amino acids. Germline CDR1 is SGHRS and CDR2 is YFSETQ. The CDR3 region has the DNA TGCGCCAGCAGCACCGACAGGGGACGCACAGATACGCAGTATTTT. Its translation: CASSTDRGRTDTQYF.

This chain connects TRBV28 to TRBJ2-7, with 7 bases aligning to TRBD2. This CDR3 region has 15 residues. V was clipped by 4 bases and J by 1 base; unmatched bases: 7. Germline V gives CDR1 MDHEN, CDR2 SYDVKM. The CDR3 loop reads CASSWGGVRSYEQYF. The DNA of the CDR3 is TGTGCCAGCAGTTGGGGGGGGGTTAGGTCCTACGAGCAGTACTTC.

The chain recombines TRBV7-8 with TRBJ1-2; 8 positions agree with TRBD1. Germline trimming cut 7 bases from V and 3 bases from J; bases unmatched to any gene: 16. Per germline, CDR1 SGHVS and CDR2 FQNEAQ. The CDR3 sequence is 17 residues long. The CDR3 DNA is TGTGCCAGCACCGCCCAGGCCAGGGGGCAAAGGGACTATGGCTACACCTTC. Translation: CASTAQARGQRDYGYTF.

This rearrangement joins TRBV2 to TRBJ2-2; the D is unclear. This CDR3 is built from 11 residues. Trimming took off 9 bases at V and 2 bases at J, with 4 bases between the two ends. Germline lookup yields CDR1 SNHLY and CDR2 FYNNEI. The CDR3 sequence is CASTNTGELFF. CDR3 nucleotides: TGTGCCAGTACTAACACCGGGGAGCTGTTTTTT.

V is TRBV7-2 and J is TRBJ2-1; TRBD1 matches 9 bases. V shed 5 bases, J shed 8 bases, and the junction held 7 bases outside the gene matches. Germline CDR1 SGHTA, CDR2 FQGNSA. The CDR3 is 14 amino acids. The CDR3 coding sequence is TGTGCCAGCAGCCGGGGGGACAGGGTTGATGAGCAGTTCTTC. Its translation: CASSRGDRVDEQFF.